This T cell receptor (beta chain) was captured in a study of blood T cell repertoires in COVID-19. The wider study: Acute and convalescent COVID-19 specimens originated in the United States, Italy and Spain.

This clone has just a few counts. Germline loops: CDR1 SGHVS, CDR2 FNYEAQ. The CDR3 has 13 amino acids. Trimming took 4 bases from V and 5 from J, leaving 8 bases between them. The assay was immunoSEQ multiplex PCR, and TCRdb's table has in-frame clones only and misses some. The sample lists about 210,000 clones, around 87% occurring once. The sequence came from a man under 40 in a cohort exposed to, infected with or recovered from COVID-19 (not recorded which). The sample taken for sequencing was PBMCs or T cells enriched from blood (not recorded which). The chain joins TRBV7-6 to TRBJ2-2; tentatively, D is TRBD2 (5 bases). CDR3 region: CASSSSWTGELFF. The CDR3 nucleotides are TGTGCCAGCAGCTCTAGCTGGACCGGGGAGCTGTTTTTT.